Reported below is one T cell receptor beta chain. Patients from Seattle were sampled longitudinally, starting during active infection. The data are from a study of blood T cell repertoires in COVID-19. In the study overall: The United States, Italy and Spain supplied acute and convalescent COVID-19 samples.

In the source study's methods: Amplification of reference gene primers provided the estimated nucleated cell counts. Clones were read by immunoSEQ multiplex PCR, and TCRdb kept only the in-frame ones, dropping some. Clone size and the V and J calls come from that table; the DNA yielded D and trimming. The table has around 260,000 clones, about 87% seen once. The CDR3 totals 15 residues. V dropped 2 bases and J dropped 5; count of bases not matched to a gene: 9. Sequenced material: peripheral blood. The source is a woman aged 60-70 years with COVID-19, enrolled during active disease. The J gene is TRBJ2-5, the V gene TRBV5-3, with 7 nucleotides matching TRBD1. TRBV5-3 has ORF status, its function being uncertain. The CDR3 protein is CARSFSTGSRETQYF. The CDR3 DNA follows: TGTGCCAGAAGCTTCTCGACAGGGTCTCGGGAGACCCAGTACTTC.